Only a few counts were recorded for the clone carrying this T cell receptor beta chain. Its target is unknown. The sample originates from a study of identical twins. Germline CDR1 and CDR2: MNHEY and SMNVEV (reference sequence). Trimming took 3 bases from V and 10 from J, leaving 13 bases between them. The CDR3 contains 14 residues. Study-wide results and limits: Cord blood beta clonotypes present at high abundance carried fewer insertions; no such pattern appeared in memory repertoires. Without tracking the same donors, conclusions rested on cross-sectional statistical analysis. Weaker excess sharing between twins was seen in beta out-of-frame sequences.

With template switching, a universal primer site was added, and the cDNA carried unique molecular identifiers. TCRdb redid the calling of the 5' RACE reads with MiXCR, one entry per CDR3 protein. Here the sample spans 280,000 or so distinct CDR3 sequences, under 9% being singletons. Another study also made use of these data, one on yellow fever vaccine responses in identical twins.

Sequenced: memory (CD45RO+) T cells sorted from blood. V is TRBV27 and J is TRBJ1-6; D gene ambiguous. The TCR sequence derives from a woman under 30 in good health. Here the CDR3 reads CASSFSGYGSPLHF. CDR3 bases: TGTGCCAGCAGTTTTTCGGGCTACGGGTCACCCCTCCACTTT.